The next 9 T cell receptor beta chains were all read from a single sample in a study of shared clonotypes between healthy human individuals. Data came from immunoSEQ multiplex PCR; TCRdb stores just in-frame clones and leaves some out. The table records 550,000 to 800,000 clones, 90% of them present only once. Sequenced material: memory CD8+ T cells from PBMCs. This sample's subset: CD45RO+ cells pooled with CCR7-negative TemRA cells. The receptors here all came from a young man in good health. Some clones in this sample may be carry-over from other donors' samples.

V usage is TRBV7-9 and J usage is TRBJ2-1; D gene uncertain. The germline V gene encodes CDR1 SEHNR and CDR2 FQNEAQ (reference sequence). The CDR3 consists of 13 residues. V was cut by 5 bases and J by 3 bases, with 8 bases left in between. The CDR3 nucleotides are TGTGCCAGCAGCGTCGTCCTCTACAATGAGCAGTTCTTC. It encodes CASSVVLYNEQFF.

The rearrangement links TRBV5-1 to TRBJ2-7; D is undetermined. The CDR3 extends over 15 amino acids. V lost 3 bases and J lost 3, with 16 bases in between. Germline CDR1 SGHRS, CDR2 YFSETQ. For the CDR3, the DNA is TGCGCCAGCAGCTGGTCCCCCGCTGGCTACTACGAGCAGTACTTC. Translating gives CASSWSPAGYYEQYF.

The V call is TRBV28, the J call TRBJ2-7; D possibly corresponds to TRBD2 (5 bases). CDR3 length equals 15 residues. V dropped 7 bases and J dropped 6 bases, with 22 bases sitting between them. CDR1 is MDHEN, CDR2 SYDVKM, per germline. CDR3 amino acids: CASTSPGEWGGEQYF. CDR3 nucleotides: TGTGCCAGCACCTCCCCCGGGGAGTGGGGTGGCGAGCAGTACTTC.

The J gene is TRBJ1-5, the V gene TRBV5-5; 7 positions agree with TRBD1. The junction had 5 bases not matched to a gene; V was cut back by 4 bases and J by 1 base. This CDR3 has 15 residues. From germline, CDR1 is SGHKS and CDR2 YYEKEE (reference sequence). The CDR3 DNA is TGTGCCAGCAGCACGGACAGGCGGAGCAATCAGCCCCAGCATTTT. Translated: CASSTDRRSNQPQHF.

The chain has TRBV4-2 and TRBJ2-2; 8 bases are shared with TRBD2. The CDR3 loop spans 16 amino acids. Unmatched junction bases numbered 5, after V lost 1 base and J lost 4 bases. CDR1 and CDR2 from the germline V gene are LGHNA and YNFKEQ. The CDR3 DNA follows: TGTGCCAGCAGCCAAGGCCCGGGACTAGGCACCGGGGAGCTGTTTTTT. Protein sequence: CASSQGPGLGTGELFF.

This chain uses TRBV11-2 with TRBJ1-1; 8 bases are a match to TRBD1. J gave up 1 base and V 0 bases, and 7 bases lay outside the gene matches. The CDR3 runs to 17 residues. Per the germline V gene, CDR1 is SGHAT and CDR2 is FQNNGV. The DNA for the CDR3 is TGTGCCAGCAGCTTAGACAGGACAGGGAGGGGGAACACTGAAGCTTTCTTT. Amino acid sequence: CASSLDRTGRGNTEAFF.

The chain combines TRBV5-1 with TRBJ1-1; D is unclear. Looked up from germline, CDR1 is SGHRS and CDR2 is YFSETQ. Trimming left V 5 bases short and J 8 bases short, with 22 bases between. CDR3 length: 15 amino acids. In DNA, the CDR3 is TGCGCCAGCAGTCCCCACAGTGCGGACGGAGCGGAAGCTTTCTTT. This sequence encodes CASSPHSADGAEAFF.

The chain employs TRBV14 and TRBJ2-7; TRBD1 aligns across 8 bases. V was pared by 6 bases and J by 5 bases, with 12 bases of the junction left unmatched. The CDR3 runs 15 residues. Germline V CDR1 and CDR2: SGHDN, FVKESK. CDR3 DNA sequence: TGTGCCAGCAGGCCCCCCCGGACAGGGTCGGACGAGCAGTACTTC. The encoded protein is CASRPPRTGSDEQYF.

The J gene is TRBJ1-1, the V gene TRBV19, with D hard to call. In germline, CDR1 is LNHDA, CDR2 SQIVND (reference sequence). Trimming left V 9 bases short and J 5 bases short, with 10 bases between. This CDR3 is built from 11 residues. The CDR3: CASKGGTEAFF. The CDR3 bases are TGTGCCAGCAAAGGCGGTACTGAAGCTTTCTTT.